This T cell receptor beta chain was sequenced during a study of regulatory T cells in long-lasting Graves disease (dated by TCRdb to the early 2020s). The study in broad terms: Persistent Graves' disease was defined as antithyroid drug treatment for over 5 years with persistently positive TSH receptor autoantibodies. Peripheral blood TCR sequencing and RNA sequencing compared persistent Graves' disease patients with newly diagnosed Graves' disease patients. The study was conducted in China and was registered as a clinical trial. A total of 33 samples were covered by TCR sequencing, comprising some 13 persistent and approximately 20 newly diagnosed Graves' disease patients. Persistent Graves' disease patients in the clinical cohort had taken antithyroid drugs for about 9.7 years on average.

This clonotype was detected ten times or more. The antigen it binds to is not known. Base qualities are not at hand, and no much larger clone is one base apart. The germline V gene provides CDR1 MDHEN and CDR2 SYDVKM. Inclusive of the bounding cysteine and phenylalanine, the CDR3 is 14 residues long. The read is trimmed to its CDR3 DNA, 42 bases read in frame from base 1. A distance of 10 bases separates the germline ends of V and J, which lose 4 bases and 3 bases respectively. Library prep was done by multiplex PCR. Sequencing used an Illumina HiSeq 4000. TCR beta libraries were built with iRepertoire HTBI primers and Arm-PCR amplification of CDR3 regions. PCR products were gel purified before sequencing. In the paper's pipeline: Across samples, around 58 TRBV and roughly 13 TRBJ segments were identified and used for gene usage analysis of CDR3 amino acid clonotypes. COPE and FqMerger were used to merge filtered high-quality paired reads into contigs. BLAST was used to align contigs to IMGT TRBV, TRBD and TRBJ reference genes, and CDR3 was defined according to IMGT. Any clonotype with a frequency above 0.1% was classified as a highly expanded clone. Repertoire diversity was measured by Shannon entropy, and V-J evenness by the Gini coefficient. Clonotypes shared by more than one individual were considered public. The public reads were quality trimmed at Q25 with fastp and then assembled into clones with MiXCR by TCRdb, keeping productive beta chains. Every CDR3 protein is listed once, alongside the most common genes and DNA of its rows. These V and J calls are TCRdb output, not the study's own analysis. The sample includes about 400,000 distinct CDR3 sequences, with around 21% observed a single time. The ten largest clones represent around 21% of the sample.

The time point label for this specimen denotes: persistent/refractory GD, antithyroid drugs over 5 years with positive TRAb. For both TCR sequencing and RNA sequencing, RNA was extracted from PBMCs in TRIzol. Graves' disease was diagnosed according to American Thyroid Association guidelines. Patients were recruited from an endocrinology department in Xi'an, China. From each patient, approximately 9 milliliters of peripheral blood was collected into an EDTA anticoagulant tube. PBMCs were isolated by Ficoll Paque Plus density gradient separation without further T cell sorting. RNA quality was checked with an Agilent 2100 Bioanalyzer and agarose gel, and concentration with a NanoDrop 2000. Broader findings and caveats from the paper: Preferential use of TRBV28, TRBJ1-2 and TRBJ2-5 was observed in persistent disease, whereas TRBV20-1 and TRBJ2-1 were favored in newly diagnosed disease. Sequencing and analysis were limited to the TCR beta chain. Peripheral blood alone was examined, since thyroid tissue, which constituted the primary lesion, could not be accessed. More public clonotypes were shared among persistent patients (fewer than 3,000) than among newly diagnosed patients (just under 1,000). The authors noted that the small sample size was a limitation that may lower accuracy. Compared with newly diagnosed patients, persistent Graves' disease patients had lower TCR Shannon entropy and fewer highly expanded clones, which suggests clonal expansion.

The sequenced sample was peripheral blood mononuclear cells (PBMCs), obtained when the disease was refractory, from a patient treated with antithyroid drugs. The sequence joins TRBV28 to TRBJ2-4; 6 matching bases give a weak D call of TRBD2. This TCR derives from a female donor with Graves disease. At the DNA level, the sequence is TGTGCCAGCAGTTCCCGGCGGGGCAAAAACATTCAGTACTTC. This gives the protein CASSSRRGKNIQYF.